The 24 T cell receptor beta chains in this list originate from one sample, sequenced in a study of low-dose radiotherapy and immunotherapy resistance in tumors. TRAV- and TRBV-specific primers, spanning alpha and beta chains, primed first-strand cDNA. TCR amplification involved 20 PCR cycles with a constant-region primer and V-primer adapter. TCRdb analysed the reads with MiXCR anew, one entry per CDR3 protein. The table has 55,000 to 65,000 distinct CDR3 sequences, roughly 29% seen once. Sample time point: before trial treatment. Material: PBMCs, obtained before treatment. The receptors stem from a male donor with rectosigmoid adenocarcinoma.

There are a few counts of this clonotype. The chain recombines TRBV28 with TRBJ2-1; no firm D call. The CDR3 totals 11 residues. Germline V gives CDR1 MDHEN, CDR2 SYDVKM. V was shortened by 6 bases and J by 6 bases, with 6 bases between the two germline ends. The CDR3 bases are TGTGCCAGCAGACACACCAATGAGCAGTTCTTC. Protein: CASRHTNEQFF.

This clonotype occurred many times. The rearrangement links TRBV9 to TRBJ2-1, with TRBD2 matching 11 bases. With 0 bases clipped from V and 7 bases from J, the junction kept 6 bases outside the gene matches. This CDR3 comprises 16 residues. Germline V CDR1 and CDR2: SGDLS, YYNGEE. Here the CDR3 DNA reads TGTGCCAGCAGCGTAGATATAGCGGGGGGGCTGAATGAGCAGTTCTTC. Translation gives CASSVDIAGGLNEQFF.

In regard to this clonotype: It differs at one base from a far larger clone, so likely a read error. The chain links TRBV1 to TRBJ2-5; the table calls TRBD1, which could not be checked here. TRBV1 is given as a pseudogene. The CDR3 length is 16 residues. CDR3 bases: TGCGCCAGCAGCCATACCTTAATCAGGGCCCAAGAGACCCAGTACTTC. Protein product: CASSHTLIRAQETQYF.

The table lists this clonotype with a few counts. At one end, the junction sequence differs from germline, possibly due to a read error. The J gene is TRBJ2-7, the V gene TRBV28; maybe TRBD2 (5 bases). The germline CDR1 and CDR2 sequences are MDHEN and SYDVKM. The CDR3 extends over 13 amino acids. The CDR3 nucleotides read TGTGCCAGCAGTTTGTCGTCGCTAGCAGACGGGCACTTC. Its translation: CASSLSSLADGHF.

This clonotype was recorded many times. The chain is built from TRBV6-4 and TRBJ2-1; weak D call: TRBD2 (7 bases). Germline loops: CDR1 MRHNA, CDR2 SNTAGT. CDR3 length: 14 amino acids. The V end was cut by 2 bases, the J end by 8 bases, with 13 bases between. CDR3 DNA: TGTGCCAGCAGTGACGTCGGGGGGCAGGATGAGCAGTTCTTC. It is translated as CASSDVGGQDEQFF.

This clonotype was seen many times. The chain recombines TRBV7-7 with TRBJ1-3; tentatively, D is TRBD1 (5 bases). This CDR3 contains 16 residues. CDR1 and CDR2 (germline): SSHAT, FNYEAQ (reference sequence). Trimming stripped 4 bases from V and 0 bases from J, with 13 bases between. In DNA form, the CDR3 reads TGTGCCAGCAGCTCCGGGACGCCAAGCTCTGGAAACACCATATATTTT. The encoded protein is CASSSGTPSSGNTIYF.

This clonotype has a count of ten or more. The chain combines TRBV5-4 with TRBJ2-2, with D tentatively TRBD2 (5 bases). The V and J ends lost 2 bases and 3 bases respectively, with 14 bases between them. The CDR3 loop spans 16 amino acids. Germline loops: CDR1 SGHNT, CDR2 YYREEE (reference sequence). The CDR3 nucleotides are TGTGCCAGCAGCTTTACCGGGAACTATGACACCGGGGAGCTGTTTTTT. Residues: CASSFTGNYDTGELFF.

This clonotype was counted ten times or more. V gene TRBV4-3 combines with J gene TRBJ2-5; D is ambiguous. Trimming shortened V by 1 base and J by 0 bases, and 6 bases separated the two germline ends. The germline CDR1 and CDR2 sequences are LGHNA and YSLEER. The CDR3 covers 14 residues. The CDR3 spells CASSQGTDQETQYF. The CDR3 DNA sequence: TGCGCCAGCAGCCAAGGGACGGACCAAGAGACCCAGTACTTC.

The chain combines TRBV5-4 with TRBJ2-7; possibly TRBD1 for D (6 bases). The CDR3 is 15 residues long. Trimming left V 5 bases short and J 0 bases short, with 15 bases between. Per germline, CDR1 SGHNT and CDR2 YYREEE (reference sequence). Here the CDR3 DNA reads TGTGCCAGCAGGAAAATGACAGGATCCTCCTACGAGCAGTACTTC. Its protein product is CASRKMTGSSYEQYF.

The chain couples TRBV12-3 or TRBV12-4 to TRBJ2-6; D assignment may be TRBD1 or TRBD2 (5 bases each). Trimming stripped 3 bases from V and 0 bases from J, with 9 bases between. The length of the CDR3 is 16 residues. For the CDR3, the DNA is TGTGCCAGCAGTTTGGGGACGGTCTCTGGGGCCAACGTCCTGACTTTC. It is translated as CASSLGTVSGANVLTF.

The rearrangement links TRBV5-4 to TRBJ2-1; 8 positions match TRBD1. V shed 4 bases, J shed 9 bases, and the junction held 6 bases outside the gene matches. The CDR3 is 13 residues long. Germline CDR1 SGHNT, CDR2 YYREEE (reference sequence). CDR3 loop: CASSGQGRTEQFF. Written as DNA, the CDR3 is TGTGCCAGCAGCGGACAGGGTAGGACTGAGCAGTTCTTC. Filled out from reference TRBV5-4 and TRBJ2-1, the complete variable domain reads ETGVTQSPTHLIKTRGQQVTLRCSSQSGHNTVSWYQQALGQGPQFIFQYYREEENGRGNFPPRFSGLQFPNYSSELNVNALELDDSALYLCASSGQGRTEQFFGPGTRLTVL.

This clonotype showed up many times. This chain joins TRBV6-5 and TRBJ1-5, with D possibly being TRBD1 (5 bases). This CDR3 comprises 16 residues. The germline V gene has CDR1 MNHEY and CDR2 SVGAGI. Trimming removed 2 bases from V and 4 bases from J, with 15 bases in between. CDR3 region: CASSYRSGKGNQPQHF. The CDR3 bases are TGTGCCAGCAGTTACCGCTCAGGGAAGGGGAATCAGCCCCAGCATTTT.

For this clonotype: The junction and the germline gene differ at one end; a read error may be behind it. This chain links TRBV6-2 or TRBV6-3 with TRBJ2-6; D may be TRBD1 or TRBD2 (5 bases each). Germline V gene lookup returns CDR1 MNHEY and CDR2 SVGEGT. The CDR3 has 12 residues. CDR3 nucleotides: TGTGCCAGCAGTTACGGGGGCAACGTCCTGACTTTC. It is translated as CASSYGGNVLTF.

Ten or more counts support this clonotype. The chain joins TRBV6-5 to TRBJ2-7; possibly TRBD1 for D (6 bases). V dropped 6 bases and J dropped 5 bases, with 23 bases sitting between them. CDR3 length: 16 residues. Germline V gene lookup returns CDR1 MNHEY and CDR2 SVGAGI. Here the CDR3 reads CASRTTPRGFTNEQYF. CDR3 DNA: TGTGCCAGCAGGACCACACCCAGGGGTTTTACCAACGAGCAGTACTTC.

Turning to this clonotype: It is likely a read error: a sequence one base away is far more abundant. CDR3 sequence reads: CASSPRGVVRVWSEQFF. CDR3 nucleotides: TGTGCCAGCTCACCACGGGGAGTTGTCAGGGTATGGAGCGAGCAGTTCTTC. This chain connects TRBV18 to TRBJ2-1; either TRBD1 or TRBD2 may supply D (5 bases each). Deletions cut 1 base from V and 10 bases from J, with 23 bases between. The CDR3 runs to 17 residues. CDR1 and CDR2 from the germline V gene are KGHSH and LQKENI.

As regards this clonotype: One base separates it from a far larger clone, so it is likely a read error. The V and J genes are TRBV9 and TRBJ2-1, with no clear D. Between the trimmed V and J ends, which lost 1 base and 10 bases, there was a span of 9 bases. This CDR3 has 12 amino acids. The germline CDR1 and CDR2 sequences are SGDLS and YYNGEE. CDR3 region: CASSVIDGEQFF. For the CDR3, the DNA is TGTGCCAGCAGCGTAATAGACGGGGAGCAGTTCTTC.

This clonotype was counted at least ten times. The gene calls are TRBV6-2 or TRBV6-3 and TRBJ2-6, with 8 bases aligning to TRBD2. After removal of 3 bases from V and 0 bases from J, the junction contained 10 bases not matched to a gene. Germline CDR1 and CDR2: MNHEY and SVGEGT. The CDR3 sequence is 19 residues long. CDR3 DNA sequence: TGTGCCAGCAGTTATTCCGGTCGGGGGGGCAGCTCTGGGGCCAACGTCCTGACTTTC. The encoded protein is CASSYSGRGGSSGANVLTF.

The V and J genes are TRBV29-1 and TRBJ2-6; D is undetermined. The CDR3 is 13 amino acids. Germline values: CDR1 SQVTM, CDR2 ANQGSEA. The V end was cut by 5 bases, the J end by 9 bases, with 14 bases between. CDR3 protein: CSVRLSGINVLTF. The CDR3 DNA reads TGCAGCGTTCGGCTGTCTGGGATCAACGTCCTGACTTTC.

This clonotype occurred a few times. A read error is possible here, since a much larger clone lies one base away. The chain combines TRBV7-9 with TRBJ2-2; 10 bases agree with TRBD2. Germline V gene data show CDR1 as SEHNR and CDR2 as FQNEAQ (reference sequence). The CDR3 totals 13 residues. J lost 10 bases, V lost 6 bases, and 5 bases had no gene match. The CDR3 sequence: CASRSGTSEELFF. The DNA for the CDR3 is TGTGCCAGCAGGTCTGGGACTAGCGAGGAGCTGTTTTTT.

This clonotype was detected ten times or more. This chain joins TRBV13 and TRBJ2-7; tentatively, D is TRBD2 (6 bases). The CDR3 spans 15 residues. CDR1 and CDR2 (germline): PRHDT, FYEKMQ (reference sequence). Trimming left V 2 bases short and J 2 bases short, with 13 bases between. The chain's CDR3 is CASSLWRGGTYEQYF. CDR3 in DNA: TGTGCCAGCAGCTTATGGAGAGGCGGGACCTACGAGCAGTACTTC.

This clonotype was seen a few times. This likely stems from a read error, as it lies one base from a far larger clone. This sequence joins TRBV6-5 and TRBJ2-1; D is perhaps TRBD1 (5 bases). Between the trimmed V and J ends, which lost 0 bases and 10 bases, there was a span of 13 bases. This CDR3 has 14 amino acids. Looked up from germline, CDR1 is MNHEY and CDR2 is SVGAGI. The CDR3 DNA reads as TGTGCCAGCAGTTACTCTGTACAGGCTACGGAGCAGTTCTTC. This sequence encodes CASSYSVQATEQFF.

At least ten counts were recorded for this clonotype. V is TRBV12-3 or TRBV12-4 and J is TRBJ2-3; D gene unclear. This CDR3 spans 16 amino acids. The V gene lost 5 bases and the J gene lost 0 bases, with 15 bases spanning the gap. The CDR3: CASSPARPTSTDTQYF. The CDR3 bases are TGTGCCAGCAGTCCAGCTAGACCTACTAGCACAGATACGCAGTATTTT.

This clonotype was counted ten times or more. V is TRBV7-3 and J is TRBJ2-7, with 10 bases lining up with TRBD1. The CDR3 covers 15 residues. After removal of 5 bases from V and 4 bases from J, the junction contained 8 bases not matched to a gene. The germline gives CDR1 SGHTA, CDR2 FQGTGA. The CDR3 region is CASSPGTGVGYEQYF. CDR3 nucleotide sequence: TGTGCCAGCAGCCCTGGGACAGGGGTAGGGTACGAGCAGTACTTC. The full variable domain, its missing parts supplied by reference TRBV7-3 and TRBJ2-7, is GAGVSQTPSNKVTEKGKYVELRCDPISGHTALYWYRQSLGQGPEFLIYFQGTGAADDSGLPNDRFFAVRPEGSVSTLKIQRTERGDSAVYLCASSPGTGVGYEQYFGPGTRLTVT.

This clonotype was seen ten or more times. This chain links TRBV18 with TRBJ2-1, with 10 bases identical to TRBD2. Trimming cost V 6 bases and J 8 bases; bases outside gene matches: 10. CDR1 and CDR2 from the germline V gene are KGHSH and LQKENI. The CDR3 has 15 residues. The CDR3 DNA follows: TGTGCCAGCTCTCGAACTAGCGGGAAAAGGGATGAGCAGTTCTTC. Translated, it gives CASSRTSGKRDEQFF.